The next 27 T cell receptor beta chains were all read from a single sample in a study of T cell responses to AZD1222 COVID-19 vaccine. The method was immunoSEQ multiplex PCR; TCRdb's version includes in-frame clones alone and lacks a portion of them. The sample includes more than 85,000 clones, approximately 92% seen only once; the top ten take almost 2.5%. The sequencing here drew on peripheral blood, taken 28 days after the second AZD1222 dose. The receptors here all came from an adult who received the AZD1222 COVID-19 vaccine.

The V call is TRBV6-4, the J call TRBJ2-7; unclear D gene. Trimming removed 0 bases at V and 0 bases at J, with 12 bases between. The germline V gene encodes CDR1 MRHNA and CDR2 SNTAGT. The CDR3 is 16 residues long. The CDR3 coding sequence is TGTGCCAGCAGTGACTCGAAAGGCGGAATCTCCTACGAGCAGTACTTC. Its protein product is CASSDSKGGISYEQYF.

The V gene is TRBV29-1, the J gene TRBJ1-2, with D hard to call. Germline CDR1 is SQVTM and CDR2 is ANQGSEA. The CDR3 has 12 amino acids. The V end was cut by 1 base, the J end by 7 bases, with 10 bases between. The CDR3 coding sequence is TGCAGCGTTGAAGTCGGGAGGATTGGCTACACCTTC. Amino acid sequence: CSVEVGRIGYTF.

This clone was observed once. V usage is TRBV19 and J usage is TRBJ2-7, with 7 bases lining up with TRBD2. V trimming: 1 base; J trimming: 5 bases; junction bases outside the gene matches: 2. The CDR3 consists of 13 residues. CDR1 is LNHDA and CDR2 is SQIVND in the germline V gene (reference sequence). This CDR3 is CASSIGRGDEQYF. CDR3 bases: TGTGCCAGTAGTATAGGTCGGGGGGACGAGCAGTACTTC.

The chain is built from TRBV27 and TRBJ1-2; 8 bases map to TRBD1. V shed 6 bases and J 7 bases; nucleotides not matched to a gene: 7. The germline V gene has CDR1 MNHEY and CDR2 SMNVEV (reference sequence). This CDR3 contains 13 residues. Written as DNA, the CDR3 is TGTGCCAGCAGAGACACAGGGGGAGTTGGCTACACCTTC. The encoded protein is CASRDTGGVGYTF.

The rearrangement joins TRBV21-1 to TRBJ1-4. TRBV21-1 is tagged as a pseudogene. The CDR3 totals 13 residues. The DNA of the CDR3 is TGTGCCAGCAGCAAAGACCCTAATGAAAAACTGTTTTTT. It yields the protein CASSKDPNEKLFF.

The rearrangement joins TRBV5-6 to TRBJ1-5, with a tentative D call TRBD1 (6 bases). This CDR3 is 14 amino acids long. CDR1 and CDR2 from the germline V gene are SGHDT and YYEEEE. V lost 4 bases, J lost 6 bases, and 14 bases lay in between. CDR3 DNA sequence: TGTGCCAGCAGCCGAACAGGGCTTAGTCAGCCCCAGCATTTT. It specifies CASSRTGLSQPQHF.

This chain joins TRBV6-6 and TRBJ1-3; possibly TRBD1 for D (5 bases). The CDR3 is 13 residues long. V lost 10 bases to trimming and J lost 2 bases, with 12 bases between them. Looked up from germline, CDR1 is MNHNY and CDR2 is SVGAGI (reference sequence). CDR3 in DNA: TGTGCCACTTCCGGGACGGCTGGAAACACCATATATTTT. Encoded protein: CATSGTAGNTIYF.

The V call is TRBV5-1, the J call TRBJ2-1, with a weak D call TRBD2 (5 bases). Trimming took 3 bases from V and 8 from J, leaving 21 bases between them. The germline CDR1 and CDR2 sequences are SGHRS and YFSETQ. The CDR3 is 16 amino acids. CDR3 nucleotides: TGCGCCAGCAGCTCTGGAGGACCTCGAACCCCCGATGAGCAGTTCTTC. Protein sequence: CASSSGGPRTPDEQFF.

The chain uses TRBV7-8 and TRBJ1-4; 9 positions match TRBD1. From germline, CDR1 is SGHVS and CDR2 FQNEAQ. V lost 4 bases to trimming and J lost 6 bases; unmatched junction nucleotides: 9. The length of the CDR3 is 16 residues. The CDR3: CASSSSAGTGYEKLFF. As DNA, the CDR3 is TGTGCCAGCAGCTCTAGCGCCGGGACAGGGTATGAAAAACTGTTTTTT.

The J gene is TRBJ2-7, the V gene TRBV6-5, with D perhaps matching TRBD1 (5 bases). Trimming pared 6 bases from V and 0 bases from J, leaving 9 bases between. Per germline, CDR1 MNHEY and CDR2 SVGAGI. This CDR3 region has 13 residues. CDR3 nucleotide sequence: TGTGCCAGCAGCTCAGGGATCTCCTACGAGCAGTACTTC. Translation gives CASSSGISYEQYF.

The rearrangement uses TRBV7-9 and TRBJ1-1; unclear D gene. Germline V lookup: CDR1 SEHNR, CDR2 FQNEAQ (reference sequence). The V end was cut by 1 base, the J end by 2 bases, with 8 bases between. This CDR3 region has 14 residues. This CDR3 is CASSLDGANTEAFF. Written as DNA, the CDR3 is TGTGCCAGCAGCTTAGATGGAGCCAACACTGAAGCTTTCTTT. The full variable domain, in which reference TRBV7-9 and TRBJ1-1 provide the parts outside the CDR3, is DTGVSQNPRHKITKRGQNVTFRCDPISEHNRLYWYRQTLGQGPEFLTYFQNEAQLEKSRLLSDRFSAERPKGSFSTLEIQRTEQGDSAMYLCASSLDGANTEAFFGQGTRLTVV.

The chain couples TRBV7-9 to TRBJ2-2; D is unclear. CDR3 size: 10 residues. Germline CDR1 reads SEHNR; CDR2 reads FQNEAQ (reference sequence). V gave up 8 bases and J gave up 3 bases, with 1 base separating them. The CDR3 here is CASYTGELFF. The CDR3, as DNA: TGTGCCAGCTACACCGGGGAGCTGTTTTTT.

V usage is TRBV5-1 and J usage is TRBJ2-5; possible D gene TRBD1, 5 bases. The CDR3 runs to 16 residues. Per germline, CDR1 SGHRS and CDR2 YFSETQ. Trimming removed 0 bases at V and 5 bases at J, with 17 bases between. CDR3 amino acids: CASSLASSGPAETQYF. The DNA of the CDR3 is TGCGCCAGCAGCTTGGCCTCTTCAGGGCCCGCCGAGACCCAGTACTTC.

The chain uses TRBV12-3 or TRBV12-4 and TRBJ1-1; D perhaps matches TRBD1 (6 bases). V was clipped by 6 bases and J by 3 bases, with 8 bases between them. The CDR3 is made up of 12 amino acids. The CDR3 region has the DNA TGTGCCAGCAGCAGGGGCGACACTGAAGCTTTCTTT. It yields the protein CASSRGDTEAFF.

In DNA form, the CDR3 reads TGCGCCAGCAGCCGGACACAGACCTACGAGCAGTACTTC. Translated: CASSRTQTYEQYF. The chain joins TRBV4-3 to TRBJ2-7, with D tentatively TRBD1 (5 bases). CDR1 and CDR2 from the germline V gene are LGHNA and YSLEER. The CDR3 has 13 amino acids. V was cut by 4 bases and J by 2 bases, with 9 bases left in between.

This clone was seen only a few times. The rearrangement joins TRBV5-4 to TRBJ2-5; D unresolved. V gave up 0 bases and J gave up 5 bases, with 8 bases separating them. The CDR3 covers 13 residues. CDR1 SGHNT and CDR2 YYREEE come from the germline V gene (reference sequence). The CDR3, as DNA: TGTGCCAGCAGCTTGGAGGGTTGGGAGACCCAGTACTTC. Amino acids: CASSLEGWETQYF.

This chain connects TRBV29-1 to TRBJ1-2; D gene unclear. The germline V gene has CDR1 SQVTM and CDR2 ANQGSEA. V was clipped by 3 bases and J by 4 bases, with 9 bases between them. This CDR3 is 12 amino acids long. The CDR3 DNA sequence: TGCAGCGTTGACTTCCGGGGCTATGGCTACACCTTC. This sequence encodes CSVDFRGYGYTF.

The chain carries TRBV3-1 (or the pseudogene TRBV3-2) and TRBJ1-3; 9 positions agree with TRBD1. CDR1 and CDR2 (germline): LGHDT, YNNKEL (reference sequence). J gave up 4 bases and V 5 bases, and 12 bases lay outside the gene matches. This CDR3 is built from 17 residues. In DNA, the CDR3 is TGTGCCAGCAGCAACGCCGGACAGGGGTATTTAGGAAACACCATATATTTT. This gives the protein CASSNAGQGYLGNTIYF.

The chain combines TRBV7-2 with TRBJ1-1; a possible D gene is TRBD1 (5 bases). The V end lost 4 bases, the J end lost 0 bases, and 6 bases lay between the germline ends. The CDR3 runs 13 residues. CDR1 and CDR2 (germline): SGHTA, FQGNSA. The CDR3 region is CASSSQVNTEAFF. The CDR3 DNA reads TGTGCCAGCAGCTCACAGGTGAACACTGAAGCTTTCTTT. The entire variable domain, with the rest obtained from reference TRBV7-2 and TRBJ1-1, is as follows: GAGVSQSPSNKVTEKGKDVELRCDPISGHTALYWYRQSLGQGLEFLIYFQGNSAPDKSGLPSDRFSAERTGGSVSTLTIQRTQQEDSAVYLCASSSQVNTEAFFGQGTRLTVV.

The J gene is TRBJ1-5, the V gene TRBV14; D may be TRBD1 (5 bases). Trimming left V 2 bases short and J 6 bases short, with 5 bases between. CDR1 and CDR2 from the germline V gene are SGHDN and FVKESK. This CDR3 is 12 amino acids long. The DNA of the CDR3 is TGTGCCAGCAGCCAACAGGGTCAGCCCCAGCATTTT. Its protein product is CASSQQGQPQHF.

The rearrangement links TRBV25-1 to TRBJ2-3; unclear D gene. Germline CDR1 MGHDK, CDR2 SYGVNS. The CDR3 extends over 16 amino acids. The ends were cut back, 4 bases at V and 0 bases at J, with 14 bases in the middle. The CDR3 region has the DNA TGTGCCAGCAGTGTGGTGGGGATTAGGAGCACAGATACGCAGTATTTT. Its translation is CASSVVGIRSTDTQYF.

This chain connects TRBV4-3 to TRBJ2-7; possibly TRBD1 for D (6 bases). V lost 6 bases to trimming and J lost 1 base, with 13 bases between them. There are 14 residues in the CDR3. Germline CDR1 and CDR2: LGHNA and YSLEER. CDR3 sequence (DNA): TGCGCCAGCAGAGGATACACAGGGTCCTACGAGCAGTACTTC. It is translated as CASRGYTGSYEQYF.

This chain uses TRBV12-3 or TRBV12-4 with TRBJ1-6; D is uncertain. The germline V and J ends were trimmed by 4 bases and 9 bases, with 7 bases remaining between them. The CDR3 is made up of 12 amino acids. The CDR3 is CASSSLSSPLHF. CDR3 nucleotides: TGTGCCAGCAGTTCTCTTTCTTCACCCCTCCACTTT.

This clone was counted once. The V and J genes are TRBV5-1 and TRBJ2-1; 10 nucleotides align to TRBD2. Trimming at V came to 4 bases and at J to 10 bases, leaving 17 bases not matched to a gene. The CDR3 is 17 amino acids. Germline CDR1 is SGHRS and CDR2 is YFSETQ. CDR3 region: CASSPGFEAGGLREQFF. The CDR3 nucleotides are TGCGCCAGCAGCCCAGGGTTCGAAGCGGGGGGGCTTAGAGAGCAGTTCTTC.

The chain combines TRBV3-1 (or the pseudogene TRBV3-2) with TRBJ2-1; D not resolved. V lost 3 bases to trimming and J lost 6 bases, with 6 bases between them. The CDR3 is made up of 12 amino acids. Germline V gene lookup returns CDR1 LGHDT and CDR2 YNNKEL (reference sequence). The CDR3 here is CASSHVGNEQFF. Here the CDR3 DNA reads TGTGCCAGCAGCCATGTAGGCAATGAGCAGTTCTTC.

The V call is TRBV6-6, the J call TRBJ2-7; 8 positions match TRBD1. There are 16 residues in the CDR3. Trimming cost V 6 bases and J 0 bases; bases outside gene matches: 10. CDR1 and CDR2 from the germline V gene are MNHNY and SVGAGI (reference sequence). This chain's CDR3 is CASSSRGTGRSYEQYF. The CDR3 nucleotides read TGTGCCAGCAGCTCTCGGGGGACAGGTCGCTCCTACGAGCAGTACTTC.

CDR3 protein: CASSVRTGNQPQHF. The CDR3 DNA sequence: TGTGCCAGCAGCGTACGGACAGGCAATCAGCCCCAGCATTTT. The chain is built from TRBV7-8 and TRBJ1-5; D may be TRBD1 (6 bases). The CDR3 is made up of 14 amino acids. V gave up 5 bases and J gave up 2 bases, with 10 bases separating them. CDR1 and CDR2 (germline): SGHVS, FQNEAQ.